The 8 T cell receptor beta chains presented below share a single source sample, sequenced in a study of ipilimumab plus nivolumab after autologous stem cell transplantation. The assay was immunoSEQ multiplex PCR, and TCRdb's table has in-frame clones only and misses some. The top ten hold 20% to 25% of the sample, which has about 3,500 clones, 90% to 95% seen once. The sequences come from PBMCs, collected in a trial of ipilimumab plus nivolumab as post-transplant consolidation. These receptors were obtained from a male donor with multiple myeloma.

This clone was seen a handful of times. The chain carries TRBV28 and TRBJ2-3; a weak D match, TRBD1 (6 bases). The CDR3 runs 14 residues. The germline CDR1 and CDR2 sequences are MDHEN and SYDVKM. V lost 8 bases and J lost 0, with 12 bases in between. CDR3 DNA: TGTGCCAGCGCGATTACAGGGAGCACAGATACGCAGTATTTT. Protein: CASAITGSTDTQYF.

As to this clone: Other nucleotide sequences in the sample specify the same CDR3. This sequence joins TRBV27 and TRBJ2-1; D may be TRBD2 (5 bases). V dropped 0 bases and J dropped 6 bases, with 12 bases sitting between them. The CDR3 consists of 15 residues. The V gene's germline CDR1 is MNHEY and CDR2 SMNVEV (reference sequence). The CDR3 protein is CASSLSRGLLNEQFF. The CDR3, as DNA: TGTGCCAGCAGTTTATCGCGAGGGCTACTCAATGAGCAGTTCTTC.

CDR3 amino acids: CASSEYPGQENSPLHF. CDR3 sequence (DNA): TGTGCCAGCAGTGAATATCCGGGACAGGAGAATTCACCCCTCCACTTT. The V call is TRBV25-1, the J call TRBJ1-6, with TRBD1 matching 8 bases. The V gene end was trimmed by 0 bases and the J gene end by 7 bases; junction bases not matched to a gene: 5. The CDR3 is 16 residues long. CDR1 is MGHDK and CDR2 is SYGVNS in the germline V gene.

This chain joins TRBV7-9 and TRBJ2-2; D call uncertain. The germline V and J ends were trimmed by 5 bases and 10 bases, with 8 bases remaining between them. Germline V gives CDR1 SEHNR, CDR2 FQNEAQ (reference sequence). The CDR3 sequence is 11 residues long. This chain's CDR3 is CASSPTVELFF. The CDR3 DNA follows: TGTGCCAGCAGCCCCACGGTGGAGCTGTTTTTT.

The DNA for the CDR3 is TGTGCCAGCAGCTTAGAGCCTAGCGGGAGAAGTCGACTGTTCTTC. As protein: CASSLEPSGRSRLFF. V is TRBV11-2 and J is TRBJ2-1; 10 nucleotides agree with TRBD2. This CDR3 has 15 amino acids. Germline V lookup: CDR1 SGHAT, CDR2 FQNNGV. The ends lost 0 bases at V and 15 bases at J; junction bases unmatched: 11.

J is TRBJ2-2 and V is TRBV15, with TRBD1 matching 11 bases. The CDR3 is 18 amino acids. With 0 bases clipped from V and 3 bases from J, the junction kept 6 bases outside the gene matches. Germline V gene lookup returns CDR1 LNHNV and CDR2 YYDKDF (reference sequence). CDR3 coding DNA: TGTGCCACCAGCAGAGATCCTCCGGACAGGGGGCACACCGGGGAGCTGTTTTTT. It translates to CATSRDPPDRGHTGELFF.

The V and J genes are TRBV9 and TRBJ1-2, with D unresolved. Germline CDR1 and CDR2: SGDLS and YYNGEE. V dropped 0 bases and J dropped 2 bases, with 8 bases sitting between them. The CDR3 is 14 residues long. The CDR3 nucleotides read TGTGCCAGCAGCGTAGGGACGGAGAACTATGGCTACACCTTC. It translates to CASSVGTENYGYTF.

The chain recombines TRBV6-1 with TRBJ2-7; D is uncertain. In germline, CDR1 is MNHNS, CDR2 SASEGT. V lost 7 bases and J 4 bases, leaving 8 bases between the germline ends. This CDR3 has 11 amino acids. CDR3 sequence: CASTGSYEQYF. The CDR3 nucleotides are TGTGCCAGCACGGGTTCATACGAGCAGTACTTC.